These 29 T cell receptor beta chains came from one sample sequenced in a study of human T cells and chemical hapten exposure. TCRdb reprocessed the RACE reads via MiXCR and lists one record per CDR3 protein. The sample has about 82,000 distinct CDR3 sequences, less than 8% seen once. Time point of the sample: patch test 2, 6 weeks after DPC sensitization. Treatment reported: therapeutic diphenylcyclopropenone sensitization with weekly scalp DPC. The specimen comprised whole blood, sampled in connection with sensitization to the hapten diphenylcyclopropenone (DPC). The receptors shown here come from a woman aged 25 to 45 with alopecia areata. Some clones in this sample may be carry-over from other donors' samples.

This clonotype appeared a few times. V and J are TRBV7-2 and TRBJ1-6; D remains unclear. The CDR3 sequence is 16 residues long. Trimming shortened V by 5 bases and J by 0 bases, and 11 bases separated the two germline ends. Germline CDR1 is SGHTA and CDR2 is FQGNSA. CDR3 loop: CASSPSVGSYNSPLHF. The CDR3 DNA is TGTGCCAGCAGCCCCTCCGTGGGCTCCTATAATTCACCCCTCCACTTT.

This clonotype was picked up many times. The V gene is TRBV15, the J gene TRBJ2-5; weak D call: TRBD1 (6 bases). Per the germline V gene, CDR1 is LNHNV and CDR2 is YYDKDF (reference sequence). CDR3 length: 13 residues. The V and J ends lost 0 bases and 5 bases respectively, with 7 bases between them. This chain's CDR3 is CATSREQGETQYF. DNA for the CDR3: TGTGCCACCAGCAGAGAGCAGGGGGAGACCCAGTACTTC.

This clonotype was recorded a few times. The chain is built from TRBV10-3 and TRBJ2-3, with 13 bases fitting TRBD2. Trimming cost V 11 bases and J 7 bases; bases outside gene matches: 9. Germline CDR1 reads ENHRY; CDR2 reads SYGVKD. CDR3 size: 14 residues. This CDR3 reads CAAQLAGGSHTQYF. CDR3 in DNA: TGTGCCGCGCAACTAGCGGGGGGGTCGCATACGCAGTATTTT.

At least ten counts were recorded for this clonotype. The CDR3 DNA reads as TGTGCCAGCACCCGCGGCGGACAGTACAATGAGCAGTTCTTC. Translating it yields CASTRGGQYNEQFF. V is TRBV12-3 or TRBV12-4 and J is TRBJ2-1; D might be TRBD1 (6 bases). Trimming took 7 bases from V and 4 from J, leaving 14 bases between them. This CDR3 is 14 amino acids long.

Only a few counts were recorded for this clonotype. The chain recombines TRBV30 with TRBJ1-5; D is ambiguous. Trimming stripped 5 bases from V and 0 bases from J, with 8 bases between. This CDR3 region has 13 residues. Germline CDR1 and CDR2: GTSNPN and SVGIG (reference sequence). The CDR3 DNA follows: TGTGCCTGGGGACCGGATAGCAATCAGCCCCAGCATTTT. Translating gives CAWGPDSNQPQHF.

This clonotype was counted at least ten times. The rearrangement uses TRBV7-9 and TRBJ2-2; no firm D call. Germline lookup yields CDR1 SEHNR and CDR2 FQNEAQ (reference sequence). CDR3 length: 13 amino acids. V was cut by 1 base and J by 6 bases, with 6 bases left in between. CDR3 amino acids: CASSLVRSGELFF. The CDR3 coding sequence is TGTGCCAGCAGCTTAGTTCGCTCCGGGGAGCTGTTTTTT.

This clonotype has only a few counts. CDR3 sequence: CASSTQGGNYGYTF. Written as DNA, the CDR3 is TGTGCCAGCAGCACGCAGGGGGGTAACTATGGCTACACCTTC. The V and J genes are TRBV5-5 and TRBJ1-2, with 7 bases that match TRBD1. Germline trimming cut 4 bases from V and 1 base from J; bases unmatched to any gene: 4. Germline loops: CDR1 SGHKS, CDR2 YYEKEE (reference sequence). The CDR3 contains 14 residues. The full variable domain, rest sourced from reference TRBV5-5 and TRBJ1-2, is DAGVTQSPTHLIKTRGQQVTLRCSPISGHKSVSWYQQVLGQGPQFIFQYYEKEERGRGNFPDRFSARQFPNYSSELNVNALLLGDSALYLCASSTQGGNYGYTFGSGTRLTVV.

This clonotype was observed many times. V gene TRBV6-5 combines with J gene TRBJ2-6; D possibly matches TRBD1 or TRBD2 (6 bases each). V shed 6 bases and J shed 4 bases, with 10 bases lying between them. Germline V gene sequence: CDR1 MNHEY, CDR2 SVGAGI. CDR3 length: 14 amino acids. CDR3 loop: CASSRGTGANVLTF. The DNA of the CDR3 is TGTGCCAGCAGCCGGGGGACAGGGGCCAACGTCCTGACTTTC.

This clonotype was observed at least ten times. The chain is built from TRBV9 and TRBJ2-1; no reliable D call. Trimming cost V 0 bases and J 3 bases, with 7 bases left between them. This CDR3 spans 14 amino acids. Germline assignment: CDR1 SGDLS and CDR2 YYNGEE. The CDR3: CASSVDSYYNEQFF. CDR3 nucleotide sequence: TGTGCCAGCAGCGTAGATTCGTACTACAATGAGCAGTTCTTC.

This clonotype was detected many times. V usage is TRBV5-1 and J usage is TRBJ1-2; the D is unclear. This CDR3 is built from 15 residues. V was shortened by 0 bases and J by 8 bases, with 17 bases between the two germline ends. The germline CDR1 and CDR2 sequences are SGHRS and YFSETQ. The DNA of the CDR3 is TGCGCCAGCAGCTTGGGGGAAGGAGTGGTCCGAGGCTACACCTTC. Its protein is CASSLGEGVVRGYTF.

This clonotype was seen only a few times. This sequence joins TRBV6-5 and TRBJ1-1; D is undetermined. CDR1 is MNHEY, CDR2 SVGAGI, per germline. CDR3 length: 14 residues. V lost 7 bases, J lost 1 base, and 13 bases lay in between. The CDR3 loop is CASTPRRRNTEAFF. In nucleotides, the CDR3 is TGTGCCAGCACCCCGAGGAGGAGGAACACTGAAGCTTTCTTT.

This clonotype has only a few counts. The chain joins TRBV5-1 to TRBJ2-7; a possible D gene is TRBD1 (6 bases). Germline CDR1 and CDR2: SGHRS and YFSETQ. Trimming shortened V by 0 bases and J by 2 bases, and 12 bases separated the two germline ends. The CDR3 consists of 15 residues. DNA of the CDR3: TGCGCCAGCAGCTTGGGGCAGGGGCTTACCTACGAGCAGTACTTC. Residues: CASSLGQGLTYEQYF. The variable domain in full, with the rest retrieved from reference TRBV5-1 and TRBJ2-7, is KAGVTQTPRYLIKTRGQQVTLSCSPISGHRSVSWYQQTPGQGLQFLFEYFSETQRNKGNFPGRFSGRQFSNSRSEMNVSTLELGDSALYLCASSLGQGLTYEQYFGPGTRLTVT.

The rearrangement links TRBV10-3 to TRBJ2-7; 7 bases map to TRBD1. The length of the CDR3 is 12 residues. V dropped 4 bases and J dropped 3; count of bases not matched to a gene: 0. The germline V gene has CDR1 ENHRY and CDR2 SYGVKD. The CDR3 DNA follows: TGTGCCATCAGTGGACAGGGCTACGAGCAGTACTTC. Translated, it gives CAISGQGYEQYF.

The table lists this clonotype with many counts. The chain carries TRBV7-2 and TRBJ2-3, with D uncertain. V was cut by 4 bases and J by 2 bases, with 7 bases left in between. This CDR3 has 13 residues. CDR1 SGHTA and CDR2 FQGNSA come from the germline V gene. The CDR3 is CASSYRVTDTQYF. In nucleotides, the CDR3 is TGTGCCAGCAGCTACCGGGTCACAGATACGCAGTATTTT.

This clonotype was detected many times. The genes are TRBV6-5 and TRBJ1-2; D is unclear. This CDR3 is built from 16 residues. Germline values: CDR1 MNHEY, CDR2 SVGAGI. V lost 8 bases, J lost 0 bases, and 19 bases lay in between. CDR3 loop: CASQPWPQRPNYGYTF. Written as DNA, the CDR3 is TGTGCCAGCCAGCCCTGGCCACAGCGTCCTAACTATGGCTACACCTTC.

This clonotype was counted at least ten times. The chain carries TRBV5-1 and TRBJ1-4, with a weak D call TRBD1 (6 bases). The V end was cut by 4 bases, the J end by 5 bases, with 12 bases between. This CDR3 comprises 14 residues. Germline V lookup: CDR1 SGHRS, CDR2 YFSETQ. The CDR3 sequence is CASSPDSRNEKLFF. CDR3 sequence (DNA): TGCGCCAGCAGCCCGGACAGCCGGAATGAAAAACTGTTTTTT. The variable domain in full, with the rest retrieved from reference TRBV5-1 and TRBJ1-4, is KAGVTQTPRYLIKTRGQQVTLSCSPISGHRSVSWYQQTPGQGLQFLFEYFSETQRNKGNFPGRFSGRQFSNSRSEMNVSTLELGDSALYLCASSPDSRNEKLFFGSGTQLSVL.

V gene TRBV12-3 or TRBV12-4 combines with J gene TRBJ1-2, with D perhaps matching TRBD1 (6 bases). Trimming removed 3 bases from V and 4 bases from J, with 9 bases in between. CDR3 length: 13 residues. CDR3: CASSLGGFYGYTF. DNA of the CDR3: TGTGCCAGCAGTTTGGGGGGCTTCTATGGCTACACCTTC.

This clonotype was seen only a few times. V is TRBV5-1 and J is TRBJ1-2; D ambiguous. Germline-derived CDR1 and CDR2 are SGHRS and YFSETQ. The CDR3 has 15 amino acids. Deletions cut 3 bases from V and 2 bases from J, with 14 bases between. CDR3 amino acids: CASSSRTESNYGYTF. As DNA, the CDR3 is TGCGCCAGCAGCTCCCGGACGGAATCCAACTATGGCTACACCTTC.

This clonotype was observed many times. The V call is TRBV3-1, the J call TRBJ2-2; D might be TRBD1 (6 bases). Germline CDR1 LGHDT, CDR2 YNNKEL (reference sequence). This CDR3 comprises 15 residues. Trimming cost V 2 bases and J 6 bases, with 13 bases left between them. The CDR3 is CASSQPYREPGELFF. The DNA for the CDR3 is TGTGCCAGCAGCCAACCATACAGGGAGCCCGGGGAGCTGTTTTTT.

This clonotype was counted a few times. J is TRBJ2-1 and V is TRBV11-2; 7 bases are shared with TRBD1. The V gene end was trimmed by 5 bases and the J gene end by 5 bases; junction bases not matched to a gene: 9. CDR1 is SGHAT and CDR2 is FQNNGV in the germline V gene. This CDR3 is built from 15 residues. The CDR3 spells CASSLMPGQNNEQFF. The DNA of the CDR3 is TGTGCCAGCAGCCTGATGCCGGGACAGAACAATGAGCAGTTCTTC.

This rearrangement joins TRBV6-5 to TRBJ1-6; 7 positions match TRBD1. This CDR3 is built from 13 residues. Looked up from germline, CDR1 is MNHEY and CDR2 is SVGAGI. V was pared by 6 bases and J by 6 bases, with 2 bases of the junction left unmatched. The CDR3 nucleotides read TGTGCCAGCAGACAGGGGATTAATTCACCCCTCCACTTT. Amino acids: CASRQGINSPLHF.

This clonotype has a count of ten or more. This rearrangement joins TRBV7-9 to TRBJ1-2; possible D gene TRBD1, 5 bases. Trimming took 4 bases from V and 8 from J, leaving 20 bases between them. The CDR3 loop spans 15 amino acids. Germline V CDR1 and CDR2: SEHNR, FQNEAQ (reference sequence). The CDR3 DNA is TGTGCCAGCAGCTCAGCGCGGGTGGCAGGGAAAGGCTACACCTTC. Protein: CASSSARVAGKGYTF.

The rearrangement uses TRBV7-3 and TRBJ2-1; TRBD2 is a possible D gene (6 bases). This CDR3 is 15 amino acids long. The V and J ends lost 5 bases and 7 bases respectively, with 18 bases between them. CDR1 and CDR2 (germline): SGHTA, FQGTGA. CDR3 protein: CASSRGGVGLNEQFF. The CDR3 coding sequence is TGTGCCAGCAGCCGGGGCGGGGTTGGGCTAAATGAGCAGTTCTTC.

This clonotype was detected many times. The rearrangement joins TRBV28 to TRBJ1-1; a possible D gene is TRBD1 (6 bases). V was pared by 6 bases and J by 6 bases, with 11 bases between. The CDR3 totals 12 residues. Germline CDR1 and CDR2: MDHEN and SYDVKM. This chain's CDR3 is CASRLQGAEAFF. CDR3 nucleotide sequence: TGTGCCAGCAGATTACAGGGTGCTGAAGCTTTCTTT.

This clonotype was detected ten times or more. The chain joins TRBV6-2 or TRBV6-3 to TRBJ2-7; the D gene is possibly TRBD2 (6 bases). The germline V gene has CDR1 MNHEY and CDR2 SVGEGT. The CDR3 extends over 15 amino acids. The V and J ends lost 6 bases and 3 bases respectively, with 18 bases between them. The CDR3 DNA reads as TGTGCCAGCAGATTATCCTTTGGGGGGATCTACGAGCAGTACTTC. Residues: CASRLSFGGIYEQYF.

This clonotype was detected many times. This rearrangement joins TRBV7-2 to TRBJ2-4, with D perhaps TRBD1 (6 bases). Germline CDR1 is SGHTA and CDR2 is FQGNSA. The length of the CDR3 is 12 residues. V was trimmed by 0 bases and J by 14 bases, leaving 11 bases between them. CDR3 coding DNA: TGTGCCAGCAGCTTAGCAGCAGGGGTGAAGTACTTC. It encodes CASSLAAGVKYF.

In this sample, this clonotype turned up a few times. The CDR3 is CASSREGEHYGYTF. CDR3 bases: TGTGCCAGCAGCCGCGAGGGGGAACACTATGGCTACACCTTC. V and J are TRBV3-1 and TRBJ1-2; a possible D gene is TRBD1 (6 bases). The CDR3 has 14 amino acids. Germline CDR1 reads LGHDT; CDR2 reads YNNKEL (reference sequence). Trimming removed 4 bases from V and 3 bases from J, with 12 bases in between.

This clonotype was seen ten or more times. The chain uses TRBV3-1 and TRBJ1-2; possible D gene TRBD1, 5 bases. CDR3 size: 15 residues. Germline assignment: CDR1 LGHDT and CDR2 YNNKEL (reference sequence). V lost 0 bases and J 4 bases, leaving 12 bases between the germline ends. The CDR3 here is CASSQDLDSLYGYTF. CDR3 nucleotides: TGTGCCAGCAGCCAAGATTTAGACAGCCTCTATGGCTACACCTTC.

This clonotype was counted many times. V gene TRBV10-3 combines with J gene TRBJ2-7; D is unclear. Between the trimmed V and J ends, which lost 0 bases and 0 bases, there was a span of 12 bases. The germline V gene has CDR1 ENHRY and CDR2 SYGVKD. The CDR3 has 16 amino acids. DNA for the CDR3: TGTGCCATCAGTGAGTCTTCTACACCCCGCTCCTACGAGCAGTACTTC. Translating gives CAISESSTPRSYEQYF.